The entry that follows covers one T cell receptor (beta chain) sequence. Its specificity is not known. These data come from a study of cytomegalovirus exposure and HLA in healthy donors. Study overall: Membership in the Caucasian-associated ancestry cluster was found for around 81% of almost 400 genotyped donors. Study outcomes and limitations: Investigators reported 164 TCR beta chains as tied to cytomegalovirus.

CDR1 is SEHNR and CDR2 is FQNEAQ in the germline V gene (reference sequence). Trimming removed 3 bases at V and 6 bases at J, with 6 bases between. This CDR3 comprises 12 residues. Primers: 60 Vbeta forward and 13 Jbeta reverse. Method: immunoSEQ multiplex PCR; TCRdb's copy keeps in-frame clones and lacks some. Here the sample spans fewer than 150,000 clones, around 80% being singletons. The TCR comes from a man aged 40-50 years in good health and CMV-seropositive. This chain connects TRBV7-9 to TRBJ1-5, with TRBD1 as a possible D gene (6 bases). Material for sequencing was PBMCs. The CDR3, as DNA: TGTGCCAGCAGCTTGGGGGCTCAGCCCCAGCATTTT. Translating it yields CASSLGAQPQHF.